This T cell receptor beta chain was documented in a study of cytomegalovirus exposure and HLA in healthy donors. Regarding the study as a whole: Both high specificity and high sensitivity reportedly marked the classifier's diagnosis of cytomegalovirus status. TCR beta V- and J-gene trimming, according to a later analysis, was linked to a missense DCLRE1C variant.

PCR was performed using 60 Vbeta and 13 Jbeta primers. Generated by immunoSEQ multiplex PCR, the TCRdb table keeps only in-frame clones and is missing some. Here the sample spans some 200,000 clones, 65% to 80% being singletons. Comments on this clone: The antigen remains unidentified.

These donors, healthy bone marrow donors, were studied. Donors were nominally healthy when sampled, though unrecorded immune exposures were likely. This receptor was identified in a middle-aged man in good health and CMV-seronegative. Sequencing used PBMCs.

CDR3: CATSAPQGRETQYF. In DNA, the CDR3 is TGTGCCACCAGCGCCCCACAGGGCCGGGAGACCCAGTACTTC. V and J are TRBV15 and TRBJ2-5; D may be TRBD1 (6 bases). Germline V CDR1 and CDR2: LNHNV, YYDKDF (reference sequence). V gave up 5 bases and J gave up 5 bases, with 15 bases separating them. The CDR3 is made up of 14 amino acids.